This T cell receptor (beta chain) was captured in a study of glioma-infiltrating T cells after dendritic cell vaccination. At the level of the study: Patients received three intradermal dendritic cell vaccine injections at biweekly intervals. Study results and limitations: Patients with more pretreatment TILs had longer time to progression and survival.

The PCR used 60 V beta and 13 J beta primers. Sequencing was performed with immunoSEQ multiplex PCR; in TCRdb, only in-frame clones are kept and a portion is missing. This sample has 85,000 to 95,000 clones; 80% to 90% occur once, and the top ten carry less than 20%. For this clone: Its matching antigen is unknown.

The material sequenced was blood, taken before dendritic cell vaccination. The TCR was taken from a human donor with glioblastoma.

CDR3 amino acids: CASDDRGTDTQYF. CDR3 sequence (DNA): TGTGCCAGCGACGACAGGGGTACAGATACGCAGTATTTT. The rearrangement uses TRBV9 and TRBJ2-3, with 8 positions matching TRBD1. CDR3 length equals 13 residues. The ends lost 7 bases at V and 3 bases at J; junction bases unmatched: 4. Germline V lookup: CDR1 SGDLS, CDR2 YYNGEE.